The following is a T cell receptor beta chain sequence with its context. It has no known antigen specificity. The sample holds no much larger clone one base away, and base qualities are not on file. The germline V gene gives CDR1 as MNHEY and CDR2 as SVGEGT. Spanning cysteine to phenylalanine, the CDR3 consists of 14 amino acids. Only the CDR3 DNA is retained, 42 bases long and in frame from the first base. Compared with germline, V lacks 6 bases and J lacks 6 bases; bases without a gene match: 8. These data come from a study of blood T cell repertoires in COVID-19 (TCRdb year 2020). Study-wide context: Samples from collaborators originated in the United States, Italy and Spain and spanned both the acute and convalescent phases of COVID-19. The prospective study material was composed of cDNA or gDNA derived from T cells, B-cell-depleted T cells, or PBMCs. The sample metadata nearly always contained a de-identified subject ID, COVID-19 status, age in years and sex. Where available, HLA class I and class II types were obtained from metadata supplied by the sample provider rather than from assay-based typing. A freely available public database, intended as a resource for researchers studying the immune response to SARS-CoV-2, is where the repertoires were released. Subjects who had been exposed to COVID-19, were actively infected with it, or had recovered from it provided the deeply sampled blood TCRbeta repertoires that made up the dataset. Samples came from the ongoing ImmuneRACE study (first 160 participants) plus 1,254 subjects from 6 global collaborators.

Study-level results and caveats: The quantity of clinical and demographic metadata differed by source and by participant and was supplied without curation.

TCRbeta CDR3 regions were amplified from genomic DNA by means of the immunoSEQ Assay, a bias-controlled multiplex PCR. In the paper's pipeline: The number of nucleated cells in each sample was estimated by amplification of reference gene primers within the assay. Sequence reads were collapsed and filtered to measure the absolute abundance of every unique TCRbeta CDR3 rearrangement. For each sample, productive Simpson clonality was calculated as the square root of Simpson's diversity index across productive rearrangements. In its TCRdb copy, this immuneACCESS table keeps in-frame sequences only and misses some clones. Where compared with another copy, unresolved V genes explain less than half of these, and the others have no known cause. The V and J calls and clone size are taken from that table; D and trimming were inferred from the DNA. Present in this sample are about 230,000 clones, roughly nine tenths of which were seen just once. The ten largest clones represent approximately 4.3% of the sample.

Participants in the prospective study were aged roughly 18 to 89 years, lived in approximately 26 United States geographic areas, and enrolled through a virtual design. To assign participants to cohorts, the prospective study relied on clinical history that participants themselves reported in a screening survey and a study questionnaire. Each participant in the prospective study had whole blood, serum and a nasopharyngeal or oropharyngeal swab collected by mobile phlebotomists. Over a 2-month period, participants in the prospective study had the option of providing additional blood draws and questionnaires. Before DNA extraction, blood samples from the prospective study were shipped at room temperature or frozen.

Recombination joined TRBV6-2 or TRBV6-3 with TRBJ2-7; TRBD2 agrees with 10 junctional bases. The sequence was obtained from a woman in her twenties or thirties with acute COVID-19. Sequencing was done on a sample of PBMCs or T cells enriched from blood (not recorded which). The DNA sequence follows: TGTGCCAGCAGCCCTAGCGGGGGTTCAGTCGAGCAGTACTTC. This gives the protein CASSPSGGSVEQYF.